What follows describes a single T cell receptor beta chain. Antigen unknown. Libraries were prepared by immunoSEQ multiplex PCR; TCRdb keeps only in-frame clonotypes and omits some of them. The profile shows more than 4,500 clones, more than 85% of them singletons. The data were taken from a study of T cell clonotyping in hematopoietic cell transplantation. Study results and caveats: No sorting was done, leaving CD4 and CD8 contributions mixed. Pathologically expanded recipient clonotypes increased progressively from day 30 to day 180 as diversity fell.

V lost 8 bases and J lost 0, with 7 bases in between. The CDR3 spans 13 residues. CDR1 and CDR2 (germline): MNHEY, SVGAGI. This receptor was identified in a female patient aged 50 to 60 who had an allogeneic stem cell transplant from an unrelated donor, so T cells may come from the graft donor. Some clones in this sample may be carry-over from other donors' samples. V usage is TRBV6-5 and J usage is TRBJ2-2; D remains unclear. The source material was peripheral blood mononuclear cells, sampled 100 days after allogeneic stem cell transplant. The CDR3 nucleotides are TGTGCCAGCTTTGAGACGAACACCGGGGAGCTGTTTTTT. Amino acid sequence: CASFETNTGELFF.